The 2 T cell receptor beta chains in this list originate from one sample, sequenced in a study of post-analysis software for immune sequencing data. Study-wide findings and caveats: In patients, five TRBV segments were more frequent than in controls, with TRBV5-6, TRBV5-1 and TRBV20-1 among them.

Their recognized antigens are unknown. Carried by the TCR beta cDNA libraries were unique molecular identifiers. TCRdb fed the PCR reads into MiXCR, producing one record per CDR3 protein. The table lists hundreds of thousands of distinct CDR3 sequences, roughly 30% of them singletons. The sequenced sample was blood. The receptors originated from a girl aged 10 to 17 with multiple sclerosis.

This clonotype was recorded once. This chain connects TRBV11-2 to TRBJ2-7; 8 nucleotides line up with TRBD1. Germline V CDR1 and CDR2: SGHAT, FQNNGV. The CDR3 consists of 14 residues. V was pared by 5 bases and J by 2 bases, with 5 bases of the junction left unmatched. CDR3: CASSPDRGAYEQYF. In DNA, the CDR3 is TGTGCCAGCAGCCCAGACAGGGGCGCCTACGAGCAGTACTTC.

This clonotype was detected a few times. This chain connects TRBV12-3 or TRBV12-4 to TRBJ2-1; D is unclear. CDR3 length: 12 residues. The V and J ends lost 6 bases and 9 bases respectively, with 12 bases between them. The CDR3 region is CASSLSESEQFF. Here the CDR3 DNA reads TGTGCCAGCAGCCTTAGTGAGTCTGAGCAGTTCTTC.